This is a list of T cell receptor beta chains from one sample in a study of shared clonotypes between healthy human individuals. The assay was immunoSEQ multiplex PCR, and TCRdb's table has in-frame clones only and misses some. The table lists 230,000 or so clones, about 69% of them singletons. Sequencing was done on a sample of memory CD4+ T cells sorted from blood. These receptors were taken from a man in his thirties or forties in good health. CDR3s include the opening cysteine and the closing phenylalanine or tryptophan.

CDR3: CASSLASSGRDYEQYF; J: TRBJ2-7; V: TRBV5-6
CDR3: CASSTHQGNEAFF; J: TRBJ1-1; V: TRBV5-1
CDR3: CASSESRSMFF; J: TRBJ1-1; V: TRBV6-1
CDR3: CASSHGTSGNNEQFF; J: TRBJ2-1; V: TRBV5-1
CDR3: CASSEETGTYNEQFF; J: TRBJ2-1; V: TRBV25-1
CDR3: CASVRRIVETQYF; J: TRBJ2-5; V: TRBV28
CDR3: CASSLLGTQYF; J: TRBJ2-5; V: TRBV5-6
CDR3: CASSGDRFLEKLFF; J: TRBJ1-4; V: TRBV25-1
CDR3: CASSLPSFGTDTQYF; J: TRBJ2-3; V: TRBV28
CDR3: CSVEGQGVGGYTF; J: TRBJ1-2; V: TRBV29-1
CDR3: CASSLAAAGTSGSGDEQFF; J: TRBJ2-1; V: TRBV7-6
CDR3: CASTTQGTLREAFF; J: TRBJ1-1; V: TRBV28
CDR3: CASSPDGRIEKLFF; J: TRBJ1-4; V: TRBV5-1
CDR3: CASSFALRQETQYF; J: TRBJ2-5; V: TRBV12-1
CDR3: CASKTGGVGGELFF; J: TRBJ2-2; V: TRBV5-4
CDR3: CASSLGDKYEQFF; J: TRBJ2-1; V: TRBV7-8
CDR3: CASSPGGARAEAFF; J: TRBJ1-1; V: TRBV5-1
CDR3: CASSPIAGLITGELFF; J: TRBJ2-2; V: TRBV7-9
CDR3: CASSLPKGTGELFF; J: TRBJ2-2; V: TRBV5-4
CDR3: CASRIYQTGGNEQFF; J: TRBJ2-1; V: TRBV6-1
CDR3: CASSPHNGPGGEAFF; J: TRBJ1-1; V: TRBV19
CDR3: CASSLRTSGSRGAGELFF; J: TRBJ2-2; V: TRBV7-3
CDR3: CASSLGRGTGGQPQHF; J: TRBJ1-5; V: TRBV7-9
CDR3: CAIRSGGLAGVIDTQYF; J: TRBJ2-3; V: TRBV10-3
CDR3: CASSAYKGTSNYGYTF; J: TRBJ1-2; V: TRBV18
CDR3: CASSLALAGGDTQYF; J: TRBJ2-3; V: TRBV5-1
CDR3: CASSVGGTFSIHEQYF; J: TRBJ2-7; V: TRBV9
CDR3: CAWRKRRDRGHNAEAFF; J: TRBJ1-1; V: TRBV30
CDR3: CASSLRRGATEAFF; J: TRBJ1-1; V: TRBV5-1
CDR3: CASSLVSATNEKLFF; J: TRBJ1-4; V: TRBV7-2
CDR3: CASSEASGSTGELFF; J: TRBJ2-2; V: TRBV6-1
CDR3: CASSLDGVGDYEQYF; J: TRBJ2-7; V: TRBV7-6
CDR3: CASTGDTNTEAFF; J: TRBJ1-1; V: TRBV19
CDR3: CASRTGLADGYTF; J: TRBJ1-2; V: TRBV19
CDR3: CASGDGATDTQYF; J: TRBJ2-3; V: TRBV5-1
CDR3: CASSWGLAGGETQYF; J: TRBJ2-5; V: TRBV7-2
CDR3: CASSSGANVLTF; J: TRBJ2-6; V: TRBV19
CDR3: CASSDGAGAQYF; J: TRBJ2-5; V: TRBV10-1
CDR3: CASSQLIQGKTQYF; J: TRBJ2-3; V: TRBV14
CDR3: CASSPRQDNTGELFF; J: TRBJ2-2; V: TRBV9
CDR3: CASSPQLAGVDTQYF; J: TRBJ2-3; V: TRBV6-5
CDR3: CASELLAGGYNEQFF; J: TRBJ2-1; V: TRBV6-1
CDR3: CASSKDGGTVFF; J: TRBJ1-4; V: TRBV21-1
CDR3: CASSFTGGVTGELFF; J: TRBJ2-2; V: TRBV5-1
CDR3: CASSLTGTGVSEQYF; J: TRBJ2-7; V: TRBV28
CDR3: CASSRSLRVTNEKLFF; J: TRBJ1-4; V: TRBV5-5